What follows are 18 T cell receptor beta chains derived from one specimen sequenced in a study of radiotherapy plus CTLA-4 blockade in lung cancer. Sequencing used immunoSEQ multiplex PCR; TCRdb keeps in-frame clones, though not all of them. The sample lists roughly 54,000 clones, 70% to 85% occurring once. The sample here was peripheral blood, taken from a patient treated with radiotherapy plus ipilimumab. The receptor source for this set is a human donor with non-small cell lung cancer who had a partial response to radiotherapy plus ipilimumab.

V usage is TRBV13 and J usage is TRBJ2-7; TRBD1 agrees at 7 bases. The V segment lost 5 bases and the J segment 3 bases; nucleotides outside the gene matches: 4. Germline V lookup: CDR1 PRHDT, CDR2 FYEKMQ (reference sequence). This CDR3 spans 13 amino acids. The CDR3 sequence: CASSTRTGYEQYF. The CDR3 DNA sequence: TGTGCCAGCAGCACCCGGACAGGCTACGAGCAGTACTTC.

V gene TRBV7-9 combines with J gene TRBJ2-3, with 9 bases identical to TRBD2. Per germline, CDR1 SEHNR and CDR2 FQNEAQ (reference sequence). V shed 2 bases, J shed 2 bases, and the junction held 8 bases outside the gene matches. The CDR3 consists of 17 residues. Here the CDR3 DNA reads TGTGCCAGCAGCTTAACCGGAGCGGGGGGCAACACAGATACGCAGTATTTT. This sequence encodes CASSLTGAGGNTDTQYF.

The chain couples TRBV21-1 to TRBJ1-1. TRBV21-1 is a pseudogene segment. This CDR3 has 16 residues. Here the CDR3 DNA reads TGTGCCAGCACTCAACGGTGGAGGGCCCAAGACACTGAAGCTTTCTTT. It yields the protein CASTQRWRAQDTEAFF.

This sequence joins TRBV9 and TRBJ2-3; D may be TRBD2 (5 bases). Between the trimmed V and J ends, which lost 5 bases and 1 base, there was a span of 11 bases. The CDR3 sequence is 14 residues long. Germline V CDR1 and CDR2: SGDLS, YYNGEE. The CDR3 region is CASSSVGGTDTQYF. As DNA, the CDR3 is TGTGCCAGCAGTTCGGTCGGGGGCACAGATACGCAGTATTTT. Together with reference TRBV9 and TRBJ2-3, the CDR3 gives the full variable domain: DSGVTQTPKHLITATGQRVTLRCSPRSGDLSVYWYQQSLDQGLQFLIQYYNGEERAKGNILERFSAQQFPDLHSELNLSSLELGDSALYFCASSSVGGTDTQYFGPGTRLTVL.

V gene TRBV28 combines with J gene TRBJ2-1, with 9 positions matching TRBD1. The junction had 7 bases not matched to a gene; V was cut back by 8 bases and J by 5 bases. Germline CDR1 reads MDHEN; CDR2 reads SYDVKM. The length of the CDR3 is 14 residues. For the CDR3, the DNA is TGTGCCAGCCACCCGGGACAGGGCAACAATGAGCAGTTCTTC. Protein product: CASHPGQGNNEQFF.

Notes on this clone: A read error may produce the germline difference seen at one junction end. V usage is TRBV7-6 and J usage is TRBJ2-2; perhaps TRBD1 as D (7 bases). Germline V gene lookup returns CDR1 SGHVS and CDR2 FNYEAQ. This CDR3 is built from 14 residues. The CDR3 bases are TGTGCCAGCAGCTTAGCGGGGACAGTCGGGGGGCTGTTTTTT. This sequence encodes CASSLAGTVGGLFF.

The chain links TRBV4-1 to TRBJ2-3, with 7 nucleotides matching TRBD2. The CDR3 extends over 16 amino acids. Germline CDR1 and CDR2: MGHRA and YSYEKL. The J segment lost 3 bases and the V segment lost 1 base, leaving 7 bases of the junction unmatched. CDR3 nucleotides: TGCGCCAGCAGCCAAGGTCTAGCGGTCTTGACAGATACGCAGTATTTT. Protein: CASSQGLAVLTDTQYF.

The V gene is TRBV4-1, the J gene TRBJ2-7, with D tentatively TRBD2 (6 bases). Trimming took 2 bases from V and 5 from J, leaving 16 bases between them. This CDR3 is 15 amino acids long. Germline lookup yields CDR1 MGHRA and CDR2 YSYEKL. The CDR3 loop is CASSQPTEGRHEQYF. CDR3 nucleotide sequence: TGCGCCAGCAGCCAACCCACGGAGGGTAGACACGAGCAGTACTTC.

The chain combines TRBV19 with TRBJ1-5; TRBD1 matches 9 bases. V shed 6 bases, J shed 4 bases, and the junction held 13 bases outside the gene matches. CDR1 LNHDA and CDR2 SQIVND come from the germline V gene (reference sequence). The CDR3 covers 17 residues. For the CDR3, the DNA is TGTGCCAGTAGATTACTAACAGGGGGCGTCGGTAATCAGCCCCAGCATTTT. Its protein is CASRLLTGGVGNQPQHF.

This clone was seen only a few times. The V gene is TRBV4-1, the J gene TRBJ1-6, with D possibly TRBD1 on 6 matching bases. CDR1 and CDR2 (germline): MGHRA, YSYEKL. The ends were cut back, 1 base at V and 8 bases at J, with 15 bases in the middle. The CDR3 covers 16 residues. DNA of the CDR3: TGCGCCAGCAGCCAAGGGGTTGGGGGGGCAGATTCACCCCTCCACTTT. Translated: CASSQGVGGADSPLHF.

The rearrangement links TRBV6-5 to TRBJ1-6; 7 bases fit TRBD1. The CDR3 extends over 15 amino acids. V dropped 4 bases and J dropped 9; count of bases not matched to a gene: 9. Germline-derived CDR1 and CDR2 are MNHEY and SVGAGI. The CDR3 bases are TGTGCCAGCAGTTCCCGACAGGGAGCCGCTTCACCCCTCCACTTT. The encoded protein is CASSSRQGAASPLHF.

The chain joins TRBV5-1 to TRBJ2-6; 10 nucleotides align to TRBD1. The germline CDR1 and CDR2 sequences are SGHRS and YFSETQ. V was pared by 4 bases and J by 0 bases, with 4 bases of the junction left unmatched. This CDR3 is 17 amino acids long. CDR3 nucleotides: TGCGCCAGCAGCCAATGGACAGGGGGCTCTGGGGCCAACGTCCTGACTTTC. Translation gives CASSQWTGGSGANVLTF.

This chain links TRBV19 with TRBJ1-5; a weak D match, TRBD1 (5 bases). There are 14 residues in the CDR3. Between the trimmed V and J ends, which lost 5 bases and 0 bases, there was a span of 8 bases. Germline lookup yields CDR1 LNHDA and CDR2 SQIVND (reference sequence). CDR3 region: CASSLDTSNQPQHF. The CDR3 DNA reads as TGTGCCAGTAGTTTGGACACTAGCAATCAGCCCCAGCATTTT.

The chain is built from TRBV2 and TRBJ1-6; 12 positions agree with TRBD1. With V trimmed by 4 bases and J by 7 bases, 8 bases remained unmatched. The length of the CDR3 is 17 residues. Germline lookup yields CDR1 SNHLY and CDR2 FYNNEI. The CDR3 DNA reads TGTGCCAGCAGTGCCGAGGGACAGGGGGCTAAAAATTCACCCCTCCACTTT. The encoded protein is CASSAEGQGAKNSPLHF.

The chain links TRBV27 to TRBJ1-1; a possible D gene is TRBD1 (5 bases). The V end lost 0 bases, the J end lost 3 bases, and 8 bases lay between the germline ends. The CDR3 runs to 14 residues. Germline CDR1 reads MNHEY; CDR2 reads SMNVEV (reference sequence). In DNA form, the CDR3 reads TGTGCCAGCAGTTTATCGGGGGGGGACACTGAAGCTTTCTTT. It specifies CASSLSGGDTEAFF.

The chain is built from TRBV7-9 and TRBJ1-6; 7 bases match TRBD1. Germline lookup yields CDR1 SEHNR and CDR2 FQNEAQ (reference sequence). CDR3 length: 16 amino acids. V was clipped by 5 bases and J by 1 base; unmatched bases: 5. Here the CDR3 DNA reads TGTGCCAGCAGCGAATACAGGGGTTCCTATAATTCACCCCTCCACTTT. This gives the protein CASSEYRGSYNSPLHF.

The V gene is TRBV9, the J gene TRBJ1-2, with D tentatively TRBD1 (5 bases). The V gene lost 7 bases and the J gene lost 0 bases, with 16 bases spanning the gap. CDR1 is SGDLS and CDR2 is YYNGEE in the germline V gene. The CDR3 is made up of 15 amino acids. This CDR3 reads CASSTSGRSNYGYTF. The CDR3 nucleotides are TGTGCCAGCTCCACTTCAGGGAGGTCTAACTATGGCTACACCTTC.

The genes are TRBV5-1 and TRBJ2-2, with TRBD1 matching over 12 bases. The V gene end was trimmed by 2 bases and the J gene end by 5 bases; junction bases not matched to a gene: 4. Germline V CDR1 and CDR2: SGHRS, YFSETQ. The CDR3 extends over 16 amino acids. CDR3 region: CASSLGTGGSTGELFF. The CDR3 nucleotides are TGCGCCAGCAGCTTAGGGACAGGGGGCAGTACCGGGGAGCTGTTTTTT.